Sequencing of this T cell receptor (beta chain) was carried out in a study of human T cells and chemical hapten exposure (dated by TCRdb to the early 2020s). Notes on the research overall: For sensitization, 2% DPC in acetone was applied to a 2 cm by 2 cm area of upper inner arm skin. Weekly therapeutic DPC doses were additionally applied to the scalp of patients throughout the approximately 23-week study period. Patch testing was done on the upper back using Finn chambers containing 0.01% DPC, and results were scored after 6 days according to International Contact Dermatitis Research Group standards. The patient cohort, mostly female, included alopecia areata with under or over 50% scalp involvement, alopecia totalis and alopecia universalis. The libraries were sequenced as a pool, and the TCR yield per sample differed mostly because of small variations in library volumes within the pool. This study followed changes in the peripheral blood TCR repertoire in vivo during primary and secondary sensitization of alopecia patients to the hapten diphenylcyclopropenone (DPC). Blood samples were taken from patients before sensitization (week 0) and at 2, 6 and about 24 weeks after DPC sensitization. For TCR sequencing, blood came from 25 to 35 alopecia patients at anywhere from one to four time points (pre-sensitization, 2, 6 and 24 weeks). Beyond this particular receptor, the publication reports: After repeated subsampling, the strength of the expansion versus patch-test correlation and the threshold at which it became significant changed. The number of PT1 expanded TCRs positively correlated with patch test score, significant at thresholds 8, 16 and 32 but not 4. Significantly more large CDR3 similarity clusters were formed by expanded TCRs than by pre-sensitization or healthy control sets, consistent with antigen-driven responses. No change with DPC sensitization was found in the number of TCRs above 1 in 1000 frequency, and no evidence of global repertoire structure alterations was found. Alopecia, a presumed autoimmune disease, was present in all patients, so the immune response of the patients might differ from that of healthy individuals.

The library was produced with RACE. The run used a NextSeq 500. During library preparation, unique molecular identifiers were attached to individual cDNA molecules so that TCRs could be counted quantitatively and reproducibly. From each blood RNA sample, both TCR alpha and TCR beta chains were sequenced. The authors' analysis ran thus. The median number of TCRs per sample was around 96,000, ranging from roughly 20,000 to 700,000. The Decombinator software suite was used to annotate V, J and CDR3 in the TCR reads. To make PS versus PT1 abundance plots, every sample was subsampled to the same number of TCRs (28,000). TCRs were defined as expanded if absent before sensitization and observed at least eight times at the 2-week time point. TCRdb redid the processing of the public reads, applying fastp at Q25 and MiXCR, and retained in-frame beta chains. Rows with a matching CDR3 protein are joined into one entry that keeps the most common DNA and genes. These V and J calls originate from TCRdb's pipeline instead of the authors' own analysis. For this sample the table gives approximately 73,000 distinct CDR3 sequences, of which 10% were detected only once. 1.3% to 1.5% of the sample is taken by the ten largest.

This clonotype came up many times. It lacks a known antigen. The record has no base qualities; no much larger clone is one base away. The time point label here, explained by the study, means: patch test 1, 2 weeks after DPC sensitization. In the paper's terms, the treatment or condition label means: therapeutic diphenylcyclopropenone sensitization with weekly scalp DPC. At each patch-test visit, blood was drawn before the patch test was applied. Eligible patients were aged 18 to 70, diagnosed with alopecia, deemed suitable for DPC therapy, and excluded if pregnant. Unfractionated whole blood was collected in Tempus Blood RNA tubes, and total RNA was extracted from that blood. This material consisted of whole blood, taken in connection with sensitization to the hapten diphenylcyclopropenone (DPC). This clonotype originated in a woman in her fifties or sixties with alopecia areata. Some clones in this sample may be carry-over from other donors' samples.

The CDR3 in this case is CSVTQGAQGYTF. The DNA sequence reads TGCAGCGTTACACAGGGGGCACAAGGCTACACCTTC. This sequence uses TRBV29-1 and TRBJ1-2; 9 bases in the junction line up with TRBD1. CDR1 and CDR2, looked up from the germline V gene, are SQVTM and ANQGSEA. V is pruned by 5 bases and J by 8 bases, leaving 6 bases of the junction without a gene match. The CDR3 starts with the cysteine, ends with the phenylalanine, and has 12 residues. The retained sequence is limited to the CDR3, 36 bases, with the frame set at the first base.